The 18 T cell receptor beta chains reported below all come from one sample, sequenced in a study of T cells in Graves' hyperthyroidism and ophthalmopathy. Amplification of TCR beta CDR3 regions was performed using RNA transcripts as template. A first-round RT-PCR of the TCR CDR3 used the HTBI primer set. TCRdb used MiXCR to reprocess the multiplex PCR reads, holding one entry per CDR3 protein. The top ten hold around 35% of the sample, which has fewer than 450,000 distinct CDR3 sequences, roughly 15% seen once. Input material: blood. Receptors originate from a woman aged 25 to 39 with Graves' hyperthyroidism that later progressed to Graves' ophthalmopathy.

This clonotype was observed at least ten times. CDR3 amino acids: CASTVLGQNYGYTF. Here the CDR3 DNA reads TGTGCCAGCACCGTCTTAGGACAGAATTATGGCTACACCTTC. The V gene is TRBV28, the J gene TRBJ1-2; D perhaps matches TRBD1 (6 bases). The CDR3 runs to 14 residues. Per germline, CDR1 MDHEN and CDR2 SYDVKM. Deletions cut 7 bases from V and 5 bases from J, with 17 bases between.

This clonotype was seen many times. The chain carries TRBV6-1 and TRBJ1-1; 9 bases are a match to TRBD1. In germline, CDR1 is MNHNS, CDR2 SASEGT. CDR3 length equals 13 residues. The junction had 4 bases not matched to a gene; V was cut back by 7 bases and J by 4 bases. CDR3 region: CASTMTGGTEAFF. The CDR3 DNA sequence: TGTGCCAGCACCATGACAGGGGGCACTGAAGCTTTCTTT.

This clonotype was counted at least ten times. The chain couples TRBV20-1 to TRBJ1-2; TRBD1 might be the D (5 bases). CDR3 length: 14 residues. With 2 bases removed from V and 0 bases from J, the gap between germline ends came to 10 bases. Looked up from germline, CDR1 is DFQATT and CDR2 is SNEGSKA (reference sequence). Written as DNA, the CDR3 is TGCAGTGCTAGAATATTGACAGCTAACTATGGCTACACCTTC. It encodes CSARILTANYGYTF.

This clonotype showed up just a few times. This chain joins TRBV7-2 and TRBJ2-7; 8 positions agree with TRBD2. J gave up 2 bases and V 0 bases, and 6 bases lay outside the gene matches. This CDR3 is 16 amino acids long. Germline V gives CDR1 SGHTA, CDR2 FQGNSA. As DNA, the CDR3 is TGTGCCAGCAGCTTAGCGGCAAGCGGGGGAGCCTACGAGCAGTACTTC. Protein: CASSLAASGGAYEQYF.

The rearrangement uses TRBV5-1 and TRBJ1-4, with 11 bases fitting TRBD1. Germline trimming cut 3 bases from V and 5 bases from J; bases unmatched to any gene: 3. Germline CDR1 SGHRS, CDR2 YFSETQ. This CDR3 spans 15 amino acids. CDR3 amino acids: CASSSDRGPNEKLFF. The DNA of the CDR3 is TGCGCCAGCAGCTCGGACAGGGGGCCGAATGAAAAACTGTTTTTT.

The J gene is TRBJ2-1, the V gene TRBV24-1, with D tentatively TRBD1 or TRBD2 (6 bases each). This CDR3 comprises 18 residues. From germline, CDR1 is KGHDR and CDR2 SFDVKD. V lost 0 bases and J lost 7, with 21 bases in between. The DNA of the CDR3 is TGTGCCACCAGTGATTTGCAAGTGGTCAAGGGGGGTCGGAATGAGCAGTTCTTC. This encodes CATSDLQVVKGGRNEQFF.

This clonotype has ten or more counts. V is TRBV2 and J is TRBJ2-6, with 12 bases identical to TRBD1. The V and J ends lost 7 bases and 2 bases, in that order; junction bases with no gene match: 6. This CDR3 region has 17 residues. Germline CDR1 is SNHLY and CDR2 is FYNNEI. The CDR3 DNA sequence: TGTGCCAGCAATCCGGGACAGGGGGCCCCTGGGGCCAACGTCCTGACTTTC. Protein sequence: CASNPGQGAPGANVLTF.

This clonotype was found many times. The CDR3 DNA sequence: TGTGCCAGCAGCCTCGACAGGGGAACTAGCACAGATACGCAGTATTTT. Amino acids: CASSLDRGTSTDTQYF. The chain recombines TRBV3-1 with TRBJ2-3; TRBD1 matches at 8 bases. V was pared by 4 bases and J by 0 bases, with 6 bases of the junction left unmatched. Per the germline V gene, CDR1 is LGHDT and CDR2 is YNNKEL (reference sequence). CDR3 length equals 16 residues.

The chain is built from TRBV4-1 and TRBJ2-5; TRBD2 matches 9 bases. Losses at the gene ends were 3 bases for V and 5 bases for J; bases not matched to a gene: 7. CDR3 length: 15 amino acids. The germline CDR1 and CDR2 sequences are MGHRA and YSYEKL. CDR3 sequence reads: CASSHSPLAGETQYF. The CDR3 DNA reads as TGCGCCAGCAGCCATTCCCCCCTAGCGGGGGAGACCCAGTACTTC.

Many counts were recorded for this clonotype. The J gene is TRBJ1-1, the V gene TRBV28; D uncertain. With 5 bases removed from V and 4 bases from J, the gap between germline ends came to 14 bases. Germline V gene data show CDR1 as MDHEN and CDR2 as SYDVKM. The CDR3 totals 14 residues. CDR3 residues: CASSTRTRSTEAFF. For the CDR3, the DNA is TGTGCCAGCAGTACCCGAACCCGGAGCACTGAAGCTTTCTTT.

This chain links TRBV9 with TRBJ2-5; 8 positions agree with TRBD1. Germline lookup yields CDR1 SGDLS and CDR2 YYNGEE. The trim removed 3 bases at V and 1 base at J, leaving 5 bases unmatched. The length of the CDR3 is 15 residues. As DNA, the CDR3 is TGTGCCAGCAGCGCGGGGGACAGGAGCCAAGAGACCCAGTACTTC. It encodes CASSAGDRSQETQYF.

J is TRBJ2-2 and V is TRBV11-2; D uncertain. Trimming left V 8 bases short and J 3 bases short, with 10 bases between. Per the germline V gene, CDR1 is SGHAT and CDR2 is FQNNGV. The CDR3 sequence is 13 residues long. The CDR3 DNA is TGTGCCAGCGGAATACAGTACACCGGGGAGCTGTTTTTT. This sequence encodes CASGIQYTGELFF.

In this sample, this clonotype turned up many times. This chain connects TRBV5-1 to TRBJ2-1, with TRBD2 identical over 8 bases. In germline, CDR1 is SGHRS, CDR2 YFSETQ. Losses at the gene ends were 4 bases for V and 2 bases for J; bases not matched to a gene: 8. CDR3 length equals 16 residues. CDR3 amino acids: CASSRISGKAYNEQFF. The CDR3 DNA sequence: TGCGCCAGCAGCAGGATTAGCGGGAAGGCCTACAATGAGCAGTTCTTC. The full variable domain, in which reference TRBV5-1 and TRBJ2-1 provide the parts outside the CDR3, is KAGVTQTPRYLIKTRGQQVTLSCSPISGHRSVSWYQQTPGQGLQFLFEYFSETQRNKGNFPGRFSGRQFSNSRSEMNVSTLELGDSALYLCASSRISGKAYNEQFFGPGTRLTVL.

In its sample, this clonotype was seen many times. J is TRBJ1-2 and V is TRBV6-1; maybe TRBD1 (5 bases). Trimming removed 5 bases from V and 8 bases from J, with 24 bases in between. Per germline, CDR1 MNHNS and CDR2 SASEGT. The length of the CDR3 is 16 residues. CDR3 nucleotides: TGTGCCAGCAGTTCTTCCCAGGGATCGGTTTTATGGGGCTACACCTTC. Amino acid sequence: CASSSSQGSVLWGYTF.

In this sample, this clonotype turned up many times. The rearrangement uses TRBV5-8 and TRBJ2-1; D might be TRBD2 (6 bases). Trimming stripped 0 bases from V and 7 bases from J, with 11 bases between. There are 14 residues in the CDR3. The germline V gene encodes CDR1 SGHTS and CDR2 YDEGEE. The CDR3 nucleotides are TGTGCCAGCAGCTTGGATGGGGGGACGAATGAGCAGTTCTTC. Translating gives CASSLDGGTNEQFF.

This clonotype was counted many times. The V and J genes are TRBV15 and TRBJ2-3; possible D gene TRBD2, 6 bases. The germline V gene has CDR1 LNHNV and CDR2 YYDKDF (reference sequence). The CDR3 totals 16 residues. The V end was cut by 0 bases, the J end by 2 bases, with 12 bases between. This chain's CDR3 is CATSRDISGVTDTQYF. DNA of the CDR3: TGTGCCACCAGCAGAGATATTAGCGGCGTCACAGATACGCAGTATTTT. The full variable domain, rest sourced from reference TRBV15 and TRBJ2-3, is DAMVIQNPRYQVTQFGKPVTLSCSQTLNHNVMYWYQQKSSQAPKLLFHYYDKDFNNEADTPDNFQSRRPNTSFCFLDIRSPGLGDTAMYLCATSRDISGVTDTQYFGPGTRLTVL.

This clonotype was picked up many times. J is TRBJ2-2 and V is TRBV29-1; D may be TRBD1 or TRBD2 (5 bases each). The germline V gene encodes CDR1 SQVTM and CDR2 ANQGSEA. The CDR3 has 13 residues. V lost 4 bases to trimming and J lost 0 bases, with 6 bases between them. CDR3 nucleotide sequence: TGCAGCGTTGGGGGACCGAACACCGGGGAGCTGTTTTTT. Translating gives CSVGGPNTGELFF.

This chain uses TRBV29-1 with TRBJ2-5; TRBD1 matches 8 bases. This CDR3 has 14 amino acids. The trim removed 7 bases at V and 4 bases at J, leaving 11 bases unmatched. Germline CDR1 and CDR2: SQVTM and ANQGSEA. The CDR3 DNA is TGCAGCGATTTACCGACAGGGGTACGAGAGACCCAGTACTTC. It is translated as CSDLPTGVRETQYF.